The clone carrying this T cell receptor beta chain was seen repeatedly, ten times or more. Its specificity is not known. Germline CDR1 reads SNHLY; CDR2 reads FYNNEI. The CDR3 has 12 amino acids. V lost 5 bases and J 6 bases, leaving 9 bases between the germline ends. Ophthalmopathy cases met thresholds of Clinical Activity Score at least 3, NOSPECS grade at least 4 and duration under 3 months. PBMCs were sourced from more than 9 ml fresh peripheral blood. The source of the sample is a study of T cells in Graves' hyperthyroidism and ophthalmopathy. General study points: Ophthalmopathy was identified by the model a median around 5.9 months ahead of onset.

Template material for amplifying TCR beta CDR3 regions consisted of RNA transcripts. Initially, a first-round RT-PCR of the TCR CDR3 employed the HTBI primer set. Using its own MiXCR run on the multiplex PCR reads, TCRdb lists one record per CDR3 protein. The data show a few hundred thousand distinct CDR3 sequences, with approximately 15% seen just once and 30% to 40% held by the top ten. The J gene is TRBJ2-3, the V gene TRBV2; D not resolved. The sample was blood. The TCR comes from a woman aged 40-49 years with Graves' ophthalmopathy. The DNA of the CDR3 is TGTGCCAGCAGTCAATCCAGGGATACGCAGTATTTT. Translation gives CASSQSRDTQYF.